The entry below gives a single T cell receptor beta chain sequence along with its context. Original data processing: From reference gene primer amplification, estimates of nucleated cell counts were derived. Repertoires were generated with immunoSEQ multiplex PCR, while TCRdb's copy carries only in-frame clones and drops some. The V and J calls and the clone size are those of that table, but D and trimming were determined from the DNA. The table lists about 180,000 clones, more than 90% of them singletons. The sample belongs to a study of blood T cell repertoires in COVID-19. Background on the study: COVID-19 samples from acute and convalescent phases originated in the United States, Italy and Spain. Sample material is recorded as cDNA or gDNA derived from T cells, B-cell-depleted T cells, or PBMCs.

In germline, CDR1 is MNHEY, CDR2 SMNVEV (reference sequence). The junction had 7 bases not matched to a gene; V was cut back by 2 bases and J by 7 bases. This CDR3 has 15 residues. V gene TRBV27 combines with J gene TRBJ2-2; 7 bases fit TRBD2. What was sequenced was peripheral blood. This clonotype was sampled from a man in his fifties or sixties with acute or convalescent COVID-19. CDR3 amino acids: CASSLTREGNGELFF. In DNA form, the CDR3 reads TGTGCCAGCAGTTTAACCAGGGAGGGGAACGGGGAGCTGTTTTTT.